One and the same sample provided the 16 T cell receptor beta chains below, sequenced in a study of regulatory T cells in long-lasting Graves disease. Time point: newly diagnosed GD, antithyroid drugs for less than 3 months. Extracted RNA from PBMCs served as the source of the TCR library. According to the study, TCR beta libraries were built with iRepertoire HTBI primers and CDR3-region Arm-PCR. TCRdb redid the calling of the multiplex PCR reads with MiXCR, one entry per CDR3 protein. The table lists hundreds of thousands of distinct CDR3 sequences, roughly 12% of them singletons, with approximately 9.3% in the top ten. These data also featured in a second study, about T cells in Graves' hyperthyroidism and ophthalmopathy.

Here the sequenced sample was peripheral blood mononuclear cells (PBMCs), taken at new diagnosis, from a patient treated with antithyroid drugs. Every receptor here comes from a man in his thirties or forties with Graves disease.

In this sample, this clonotype turned up a few times. In DNA, the CDR3 is TGCGCCAGCAGCAAAAGGACCCGGACCGGGGAACTGTTTTTT. Its translation is CASSKRTRTGELFF. This rearrangement joins TRBV5-1 to TRBJ1-4, with unresolved D. Trimming removed 4 bases from V and 12 bases from J, with 19 bases in between. Germline lookup yields CDR1 SGHRS and CDR2 YFSETQ. There are 14 residues in the CDR3.

This clonotype was detected ten times or more. The chain links TRBV2 to TRBJ1-5, with 11 bases fitting TRBD1. The V and J ends lost 6 bases and 7 bases, in that order; junction bases with no gene match: 5. This CDR3 contains 14 residues. The V gene's germline CDR1 is SNHLY and CDR2 FYNNEI. In nucleotides, the CDR3 is TGTGCCAGCAGGGGACAGGGGGATGGACAGCCCCAGCATTTT. Protein: CASRGQGDGQPQHF.

Concerning this clonotype: Possible read error: a much larger clone is one base away. J is TRBJ2-1 and V is TRBV6-1; D gene uncertain. Germline CDR1 is MNHNS and CDR2 is SASEGT. This CDR3 spans 15 amino acids. In DNA, the CDR3 is TGTGCCGGCAGTCCCACCGCCCTACCCGCCAATGAGCAGTTCTTC. It specifies CAGSPTALPANEQFF.

This clonotype was picked up many times. This chain links TRBV7-3 with TRBJ2-1, with TRBD1 matching over 10 bases. The CDR3 contains 15 residues. V shed 5 bases and J 4 bases; nucleotides not matched to a gene: 5. In germline, CDR1 is SGHTA, CDR2 FQGTGA. The CDR3 nucleotides read TGTGCCAGCAGCCCTCCGGGACAGGGGTACAATGAGCAGTTCTTC. Its protein product is CASSPPGQGYNEQFF.

This clonotype was counted many times. This chain joins TRBV7-6 and TRBJ2-2; TRBD1 matches 11 bases. The germline CDR1 and CDR2 sequences are SGHVS and FNYEAQ. The V gene end was trimmed by 5 bases and the J gene end by 7 bases; junction bases not matched to a gene: 18. The length of the CDR3 is 19 residues. In DNA, the CDR3 is TGTGCCAGCAGCCAAGGGCACGAGGACAGGGGGCGCAAGGACGGGGAGCTGTTTTTT. This gives the protein CASSQGHEDRGRKDGELFF.

This clonotype was seen more than once but under ten times. The chain joins TRBV5-1 to TRBJ1-3, with D uncertain. V was shortened by 4 bases and J by 0 bases, with 11 bases between the two germline ends. Germline CDR1 and CDR2: SGHRS and YFSETQ. The length of the CDR3 is 15 residues. CDR3 amino acids: CASSPFISSGNTIYF. Written as DNA, the CDR3 is TGCGCCAGCAGCCCATTCATAAGCTCTGGAAACACCATATATTTT.

This clonotype was seen many times. The chain employs TRBV20-1 and TRBJ2-7; TRBD2 matches 7 bases. V shed 5 bases, J shed 7 bases, and the junction held 11 bases outside the gene matches. This CDR3 region has 13 residues. Germline CDR1 reads DFQATT; CDR2 reads SNEGSKA (reference sequence). In nucleotides, the CDR3 is TGCAGTGCTGAGCAGAGTTCCGGGGGGGAGCAGTACTTC. Its protein is CSAEQSSGGEQYF.

This clonotype was observed many times. The chain employs TRBV12-3 or TRBV12-4 and TRBJ1-1; the D is unclear. Trimming stripped 2 bases from V and 0 bases from J, with 10 bases between. The CDR3 loop spans 15 amino acids. The CDR3 is CASSLYVGLNTEAFF. Here the CDR3 DNA reads TGTGCCAGCAGTTTATACGTCGGGCTGAACACTGAAGCTTTCTTT.

This clonotype has at least ten counts. The chain is built from TRBV20-1 and TRBJ1-5; D ambiguous. V was pared by 1 base and J by 1 base, with 11 bases between. The germline V gene encodes CDR1 DFQATT and CDR2 SNEGSKA (reference sequence). CDR3 length: 15 residues. The CDR3 loop is CSARGDLNSNQPQHF. CDR3 nucleotides: TGCAGTGCTAGAGGTGACTTAAACAGCAATCAGCCCCAGCATTTT.

This clonotype was recorded many times. V usage is TRBV27 and J usage is TRBJ2-5; 8 bases align to TRBD1. Germline V gene data show CDR1 as MNHEY and CDR2 as SMNVEV (reference sequence). Germline trimming cut 5 bases from V and 3 bases from J; bases unmatched to any gene: 14. The CDR3 runs 17 residues. In DNA form, the CDR3 reads TGTGCCAGCAGTCCCCGACTGACAGGGGCCTCTGAAGAGACCCAGTACTTC. Its translation is CASSPRLTGASEETQYF.

CDR3 residues: CSGYQDSYEQYF. The CDR3 region has the DNA TGCAGTGGCTACCAAGATTCCTACGAGCAGTACTTC. The chain combines TRBV20-1 with TRBJ2-7; D is ambiguous. Germline V gene lookup returns CDR1 DFQATT and CDR2 SNEGSKA (reference sequence). This CDR3 has 12 amino acids. V shed 7 bases and J shed 1 base, with 11 bases lying between them.

The chain carries TRBV20-1 and TRBJ2-2; 9 nucleotides match TRBD2. Trimming at V came to 0 bases and at J to 0 bases, leaving 2 bases not matched to a gene. The CDR3 spans 16 residues. CDR1 is DFQATT, CDR2 SNEGSKA, per germline (reference sequence). The CDR3 DNA reads as TGCAGTGCTAGAGAGCGGGAGGGATCGAACACCGGGGAGCTGTTTTTT. Protein product: CSAREREGSNTGELFF.

This clonotype appeared many times. Here the CDR3 DNA reads TGTGCCAGCAGCACCCCGGAGGGCCGGGACACCGGGGAGCTGTTTTTT. This gives the protein CASSTPEGRDTGELFF. The chain joins TRBV9 to TRBJ2-2; tentatively, D is TRBD2 (6 bases). The CDR3 is 16 amino acids. Germline V gene sequence: CDR1 SGDLS, CDR2 YYNGEE. V lost 4 bases to trimming and J lost 3 bases, with 16 bases between them.

Ten or more counts support this clonotype. This chain uses TRBV5-1 with TRBJ2-7, with TRBD1 matching 10 bases. With 1 base clipped from V and 5 bases from J, the junction kept 6 bases outside the gene matches. This CDR3 has 15 residues. Germline V gene sequence: CDR1 SGHRS, CDR2 YFSETQ. The DNA for the CDR3 is TGCGCCAGCAGCTTGCAAGGGACAGGGGTAAACGAGCAGTACTTC. Its translation is CASSLQGTGVNEQYF.

The table lists this clonotype with many counts. The genes are TRBV28 and TRBJ2-7; TRBD1 matches at 10 bases. Per germline, CDR1 MDHEN and CDR2 SYDVKM. This CDR3 is 15 amino acids long. The ends lost 6 bases at V and 2 bases at J; junction bases unmatched: 7. CDR3 sequence reads: CASSPGDRGAYEQYF. CDR3 DNA: TGTGCCAGCAGCCCGGGGGACAGGGGAGCCTACGAGCAGTACTTC.

The chain combines TRBV3-1 with TRBJ2-1, with a weak D call TRBD2 (6 bases). Trimming took 3 bases from V and 4 from J, leaving 13 bases between them. Germline V gives CDR1 LGHDT, CDR2 YNNKEL (reference sequence). This CDR3 is 15 amino acids long. The CDR3 reads CASSHGGGRYNEQFF. CDR3 coding DNA: TGTGCCAGCAGCCACGGGGGTGGGAGATACAATGAGCAGTTCTTC.